This T cell receptor (beta chain) comes out of a study of shared clonotypes between healthy human individuals. The CDR3 sequence is 15 residues long. J gave up 8 bases and V 3 bases, and 7 bases lay outside the gene matches. CDR1 is MGHDK, CDR2 SYGVNS, per germline. Naive CD8 cells lacked CD45RO, underwent positive selection for CCR7 and left out terminally differentiated effector memory CD45RA+ cells. TCRdb's table, derived via immunoSEQ multiplex PCR, lists solely in-frame clones and lacks some. This table has approximately 2,000,000 clones, roughly 93% appearing once. J is TRBJ2-1 and V is TRBV25-1; 10 bases fit TRBD2. This TCR derives from a man in his late teens or twenties in good health. Some clones in this sample may be carry-over from other donors' samples. Sequencing was done on a sample of naive CD8+ T cells from PBMCs. The CDR3 DNA reads TGTGCCAGCAGTGACTCTAGCGGGAGAGTCGATGAGCAGTTCTTC. It specifies CASSDSSGRVDEQFF.